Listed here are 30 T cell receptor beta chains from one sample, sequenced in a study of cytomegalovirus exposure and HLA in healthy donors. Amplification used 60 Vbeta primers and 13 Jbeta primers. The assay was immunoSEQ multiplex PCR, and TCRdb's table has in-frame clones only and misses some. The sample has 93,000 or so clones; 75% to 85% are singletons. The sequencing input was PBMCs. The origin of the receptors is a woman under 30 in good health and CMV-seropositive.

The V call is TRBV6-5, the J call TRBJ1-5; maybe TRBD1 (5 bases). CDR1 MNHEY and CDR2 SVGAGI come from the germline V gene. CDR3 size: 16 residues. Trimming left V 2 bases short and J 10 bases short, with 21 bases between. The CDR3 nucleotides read TGTGCCAGCAGTTACGGCTACCGTGGGGCCGCCCAACCCCAGCATTTT. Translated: CASSYGYRGAAQPQHF.

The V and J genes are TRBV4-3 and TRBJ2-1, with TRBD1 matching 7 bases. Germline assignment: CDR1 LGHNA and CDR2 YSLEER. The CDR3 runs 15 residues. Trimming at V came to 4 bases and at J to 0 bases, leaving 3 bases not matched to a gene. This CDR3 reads CASSLDRVSYNEQFF. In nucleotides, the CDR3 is TGCGCCAGCAGCCTTGACAGGGTCTCCTACAATGAGCAGTTCTTC.

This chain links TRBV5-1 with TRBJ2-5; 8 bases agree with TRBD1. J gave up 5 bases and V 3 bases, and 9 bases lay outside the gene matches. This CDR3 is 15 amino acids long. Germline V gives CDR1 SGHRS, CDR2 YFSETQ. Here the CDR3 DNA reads TGCGCCAGCAGCTATACTAGGACAGGGTGGGAGACCCAGTACTTC. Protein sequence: CASSYTRTGWETQYF.

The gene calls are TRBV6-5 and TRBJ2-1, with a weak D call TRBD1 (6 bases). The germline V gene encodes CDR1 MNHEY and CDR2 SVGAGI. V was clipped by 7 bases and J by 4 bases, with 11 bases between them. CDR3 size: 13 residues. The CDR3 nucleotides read TGTGCCAGCACCTCAGGACAGTACAATGAGCAGTTCTTC. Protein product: CASTSGQYNEQFF.

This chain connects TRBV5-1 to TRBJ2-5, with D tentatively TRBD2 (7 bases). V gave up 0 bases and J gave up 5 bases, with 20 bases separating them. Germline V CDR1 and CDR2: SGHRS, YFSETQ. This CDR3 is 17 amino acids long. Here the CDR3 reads CASSLALGGGPRETQYF. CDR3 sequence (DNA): TGCGCCAGCAGCTTGGCCCTAGGGGGGGGTCCGAGGGAGACCCAGTACTTC.

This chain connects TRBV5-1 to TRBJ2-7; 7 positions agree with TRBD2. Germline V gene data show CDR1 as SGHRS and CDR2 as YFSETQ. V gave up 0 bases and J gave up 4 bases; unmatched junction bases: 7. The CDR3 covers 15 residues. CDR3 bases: TGCGCCAGCAGCTTGGGTGGCCTAGCGGTATACGAGCAGTACTTC. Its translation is CASSLGGLAVYEQYF. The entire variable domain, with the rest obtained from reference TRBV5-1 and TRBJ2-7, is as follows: KAGVTQTPRYLIKTRGQQVTLSCSPISGHRSVSWYQQTPGQGLQFLFEYFSETQRNKGNFPGRFSGRQFSNSRSEMNVSTLELGDSALYLCASSLGGLAVYEQYFGPGTRLTVT.

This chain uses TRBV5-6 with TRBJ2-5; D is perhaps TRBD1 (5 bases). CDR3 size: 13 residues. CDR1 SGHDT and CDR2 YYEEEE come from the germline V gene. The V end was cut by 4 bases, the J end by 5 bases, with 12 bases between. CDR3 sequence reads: CASSPPRGETQYF. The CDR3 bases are TGTGCCAGCAGCCCTCCTAGGGGTGAGACCCAGTACTTC.

The CDR3 protein is CAIRVGSGTEAFF. Here the CDR3 DNA reads TGTGCCATACGAGTGGGCTCGGGGACTGAAGCTTTCTTT. The chain links TRBV6-5 to TRBJ1-1; D ambiguous. The CDR3 has 13 amino acids. V lost 10 bases to trimming and J lost 5 bases, with 17 bases between them. Germline V CDR1 and CDR2: MNHEY, SVGAGI.

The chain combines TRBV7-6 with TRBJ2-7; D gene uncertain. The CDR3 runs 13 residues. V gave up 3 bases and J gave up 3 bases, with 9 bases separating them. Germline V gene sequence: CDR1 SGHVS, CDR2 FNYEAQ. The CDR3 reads CASSFSVNYEQYF. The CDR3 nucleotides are TGTGCCAGCAGCTTCTCCGTTAACTACGAGCAGTACTTC.

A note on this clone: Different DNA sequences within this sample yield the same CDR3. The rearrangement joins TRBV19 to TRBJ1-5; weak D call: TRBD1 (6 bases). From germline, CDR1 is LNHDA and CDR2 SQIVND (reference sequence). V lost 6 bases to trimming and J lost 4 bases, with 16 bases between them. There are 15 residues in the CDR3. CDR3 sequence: CASSLSDSMNQPQHF. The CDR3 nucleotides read TGTGCCAGTAGCCTCTCGGACAGCATGAATCAGCCCCAGCATTTT. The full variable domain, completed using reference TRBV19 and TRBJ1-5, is DGGITQSPKYLFRKEGQNVTLSCEQNLNHDAMYWYRQDPGQGLRLIYYSQIVNDFQKGDIAEGYSVSREKKESFPLTVTSAQKNPTAFYLCASSLSDSMNQPQHFGDGTRLSIL.

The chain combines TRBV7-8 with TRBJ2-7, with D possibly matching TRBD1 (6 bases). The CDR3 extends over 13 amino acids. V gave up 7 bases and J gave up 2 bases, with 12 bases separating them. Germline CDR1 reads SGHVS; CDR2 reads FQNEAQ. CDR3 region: CASTHRDTYEQYF. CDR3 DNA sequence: TGTGCCAGCACCCACCGGGACACCTACGAGCAGTACTTC.

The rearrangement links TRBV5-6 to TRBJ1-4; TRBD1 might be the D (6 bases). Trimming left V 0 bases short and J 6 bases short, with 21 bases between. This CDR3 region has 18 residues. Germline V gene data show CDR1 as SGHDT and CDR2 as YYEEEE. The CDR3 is CASSLVIAPGGGDEKLFF. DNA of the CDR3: TGTGCCAGCAGCTTGGTAATTGCCCCGGGGGGCGGGGATGAAAAACTGTTTTTT.

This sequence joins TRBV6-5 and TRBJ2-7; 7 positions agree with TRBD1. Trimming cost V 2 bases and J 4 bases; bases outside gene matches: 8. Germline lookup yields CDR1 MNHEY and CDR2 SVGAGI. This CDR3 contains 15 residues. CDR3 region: CASSYLEGARYEQYF. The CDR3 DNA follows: TGTGCCAGCAGTTACCTCGAGGGGGCGCGGTACGAGCAGTACTTC.

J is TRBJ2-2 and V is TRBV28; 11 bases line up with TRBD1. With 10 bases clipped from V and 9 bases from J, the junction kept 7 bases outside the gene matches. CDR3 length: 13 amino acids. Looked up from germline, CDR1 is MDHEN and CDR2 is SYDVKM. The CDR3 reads CATRTGGRRELFF. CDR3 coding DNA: TGTGCCACCCGGACAGGGGGCAGGCGGGAGCTGTTTTTT.

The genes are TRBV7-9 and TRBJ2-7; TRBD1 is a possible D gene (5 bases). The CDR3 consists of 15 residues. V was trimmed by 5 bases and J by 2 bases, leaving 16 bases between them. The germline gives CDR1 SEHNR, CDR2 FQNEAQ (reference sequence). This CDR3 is CASSAKDTTPYEQYF. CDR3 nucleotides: TGTGCCAGCAGCGCAAAGGACACCACCCCCTACGAGCAGTACTTC.

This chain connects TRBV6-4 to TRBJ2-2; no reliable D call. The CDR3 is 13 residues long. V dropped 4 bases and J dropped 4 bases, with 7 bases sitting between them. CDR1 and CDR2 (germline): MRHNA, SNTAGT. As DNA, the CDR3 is TGTGCCAGCAGTGCAGAGGCCACCGGGGAGCTGTTTTTT. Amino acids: CASSAEATGELFF.

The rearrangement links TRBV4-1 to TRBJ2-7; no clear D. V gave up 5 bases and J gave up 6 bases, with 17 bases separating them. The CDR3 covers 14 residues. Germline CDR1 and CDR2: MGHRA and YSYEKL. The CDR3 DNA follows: TGCGCCAGCAGCTCGCAATTTACAGCCGTCGAGCAGTACTTC. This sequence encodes CASSSQFTAVEQYF.

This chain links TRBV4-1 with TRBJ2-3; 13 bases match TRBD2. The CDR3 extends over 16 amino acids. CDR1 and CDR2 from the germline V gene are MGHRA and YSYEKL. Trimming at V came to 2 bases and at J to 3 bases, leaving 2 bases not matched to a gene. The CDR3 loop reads CASSQTSGGATDTQYF. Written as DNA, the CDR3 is TGCGCCAGCAGCCAAACTAGCGGGGGGGCAACAGATACGCAGTATTTT.

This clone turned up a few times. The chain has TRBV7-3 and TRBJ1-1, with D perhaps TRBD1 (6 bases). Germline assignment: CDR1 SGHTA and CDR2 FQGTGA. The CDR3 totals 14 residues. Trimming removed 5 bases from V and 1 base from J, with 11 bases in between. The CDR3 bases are TGTGCCAGCAGCCCCACAGGGCCGAACACTGAAGCTTTCTTT. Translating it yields CASSPTGPNTEAFF. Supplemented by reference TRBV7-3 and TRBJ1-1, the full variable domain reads GAGVSQTPSNKVTEKGKYVELRCDPISGHTALYWYRQSLGQGPEFLIYFQGTGAADDSGLPNDRFFAVRPEGSVSTLKIQRTERGDSAVYLCASSPTGPNTEAFFGQGTRLTVV.

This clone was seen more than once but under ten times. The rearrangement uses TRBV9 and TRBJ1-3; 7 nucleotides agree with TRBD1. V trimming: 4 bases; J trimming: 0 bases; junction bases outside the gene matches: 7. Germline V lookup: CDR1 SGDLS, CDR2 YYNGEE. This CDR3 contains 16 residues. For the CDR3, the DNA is TGTGCCAGCAGCTTTATGACAGGGATCTCTGGAAACACCATATATTTT. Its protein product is CASSFMTGISGNTIYF.

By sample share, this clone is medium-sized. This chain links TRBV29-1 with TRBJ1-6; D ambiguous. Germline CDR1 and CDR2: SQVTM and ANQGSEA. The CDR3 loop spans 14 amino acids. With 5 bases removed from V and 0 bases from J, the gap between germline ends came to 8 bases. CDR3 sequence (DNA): TGCAGCGTTCGGAGAAGCTCCTATAATTCACCCCTCCACTTT. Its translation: CSVRRSSYNSPLHF.

CDR3: CASGHPRTDTQYF. CDR3 bases: TGTGCCAGCGGACACCCGCGCACAGATACGCAGTATTTT. This sequence joins TRBV9 and TRBJ2-3, with D perhaps TRBD1 (5 bases). V lost 7 bases to trimming and J lost 1 base, with 10 bases between them. The germline V gene encodes CDR1 SGDLS and CDR2 YYNGEE. The CDR3 spans 13 residues.

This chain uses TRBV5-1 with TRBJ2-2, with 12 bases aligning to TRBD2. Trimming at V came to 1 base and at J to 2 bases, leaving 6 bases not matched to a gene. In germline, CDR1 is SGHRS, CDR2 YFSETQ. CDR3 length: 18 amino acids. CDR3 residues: CASSLYASGGANTGELFF. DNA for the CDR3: TGCGCCAGCAGCTTGTATGCTAGCGGGGGGGCTAACACCGGGGAGCTGTTTTTT.

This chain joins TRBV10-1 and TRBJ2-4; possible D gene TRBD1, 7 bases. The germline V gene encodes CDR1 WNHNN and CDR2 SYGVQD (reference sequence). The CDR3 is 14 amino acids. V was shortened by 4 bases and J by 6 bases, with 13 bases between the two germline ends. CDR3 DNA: TGCGCCAGCAGTGGCGGGACAGTCCCAAACATTCAGTACTTC. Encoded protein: CASSGGTVPNIQYF.

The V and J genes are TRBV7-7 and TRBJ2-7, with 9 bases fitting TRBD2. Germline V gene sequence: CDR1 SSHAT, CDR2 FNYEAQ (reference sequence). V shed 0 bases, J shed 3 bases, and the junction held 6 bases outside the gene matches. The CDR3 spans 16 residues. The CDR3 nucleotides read TGTGCCAGCAGCTTAGCGGGGGTAGCGGGGGACTACGAGCAGTACTTC. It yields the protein CASSLAGVAGDYEQYF.

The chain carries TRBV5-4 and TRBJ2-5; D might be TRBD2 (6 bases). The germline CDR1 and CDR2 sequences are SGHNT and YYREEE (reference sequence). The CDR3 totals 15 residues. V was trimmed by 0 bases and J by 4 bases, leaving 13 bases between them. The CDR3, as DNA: TGTGCCAGCAGCTTGGCCAACCACGGGGGAGAGACCCAGTACTTC. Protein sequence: CASSLANHGGETQYF. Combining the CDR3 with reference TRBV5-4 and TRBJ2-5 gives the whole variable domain ETGVTQSPTHLIKTRGQQVTLRCSSQSGHNTVSWYQQALGQGPQFIFQYYREEENGRGNFPPRFSGLQFPNYSSELNVNALELDDSALYLCASSLANHGGETQYFGPGTRLLVL.

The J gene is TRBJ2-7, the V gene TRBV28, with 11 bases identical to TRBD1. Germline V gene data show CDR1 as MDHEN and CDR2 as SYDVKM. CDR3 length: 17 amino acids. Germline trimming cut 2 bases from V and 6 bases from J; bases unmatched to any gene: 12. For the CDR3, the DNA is TGTGCCAGCAGTTTAATTCCAGGGACAGGGGGTAGTTTCGAGCAGTACTTC. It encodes CASSLIPGTGGSFEQYF.

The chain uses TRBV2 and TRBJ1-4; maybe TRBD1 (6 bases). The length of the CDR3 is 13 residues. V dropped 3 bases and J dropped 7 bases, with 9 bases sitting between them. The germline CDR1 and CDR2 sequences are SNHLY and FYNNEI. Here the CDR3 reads CASSEPRGEKLFF. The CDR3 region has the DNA TGTGCCAGCAGTGAGCCCAGGGGTGAAAAACTGTTTTTT.

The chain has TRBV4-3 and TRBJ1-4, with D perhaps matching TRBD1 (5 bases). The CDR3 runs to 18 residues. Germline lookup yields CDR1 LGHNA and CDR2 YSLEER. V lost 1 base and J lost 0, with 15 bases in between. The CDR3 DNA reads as TGCGCCAGCAGCCAAGTTGCAGGGCGCCTTGCAACTAATGAAAAACTGTTTTTT. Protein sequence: CASSQVAGRLATNEKLFF.

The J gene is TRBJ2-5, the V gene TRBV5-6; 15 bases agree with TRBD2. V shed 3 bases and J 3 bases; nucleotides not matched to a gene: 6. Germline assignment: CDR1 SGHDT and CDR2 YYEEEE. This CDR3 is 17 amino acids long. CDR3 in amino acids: CASSWGTSGGLKETQYF. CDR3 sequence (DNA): TGTGCCAGCAGCTGGGGGACTAGCGGGGGGCTAAAAGAGACCCAGTACTTC.